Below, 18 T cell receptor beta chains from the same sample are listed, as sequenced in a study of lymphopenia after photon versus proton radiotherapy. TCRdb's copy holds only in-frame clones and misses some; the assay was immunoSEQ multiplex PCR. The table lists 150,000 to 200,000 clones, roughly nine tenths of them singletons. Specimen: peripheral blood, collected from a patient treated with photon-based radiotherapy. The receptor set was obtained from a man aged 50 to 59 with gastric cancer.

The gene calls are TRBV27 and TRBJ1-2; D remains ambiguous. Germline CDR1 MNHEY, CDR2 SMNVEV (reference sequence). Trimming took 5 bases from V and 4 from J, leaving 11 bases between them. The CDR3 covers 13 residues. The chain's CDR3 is CASSNFPSYGYTF. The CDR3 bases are TGTGCCAGCAGTAATTTTCCTAGCTATGGCTACACCTTC.

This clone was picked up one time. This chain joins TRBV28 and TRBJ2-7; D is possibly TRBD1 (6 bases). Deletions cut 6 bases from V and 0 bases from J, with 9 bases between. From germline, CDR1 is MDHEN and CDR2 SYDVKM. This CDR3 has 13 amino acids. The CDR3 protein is CASRTDSSYEQYF. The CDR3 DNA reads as TGTGCCAGCAGAACGGACAGCTCCTACGAGCAGTACTTC.

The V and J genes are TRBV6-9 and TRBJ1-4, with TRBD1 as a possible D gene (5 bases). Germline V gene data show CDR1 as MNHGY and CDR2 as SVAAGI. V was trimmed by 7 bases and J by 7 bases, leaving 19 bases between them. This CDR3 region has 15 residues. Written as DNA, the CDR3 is TGTGCCAGCATTCCCCCAGGGAGTCATAGTGAAAAACTGTTTTTT. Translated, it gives CASIPPGSHSEKLFF.

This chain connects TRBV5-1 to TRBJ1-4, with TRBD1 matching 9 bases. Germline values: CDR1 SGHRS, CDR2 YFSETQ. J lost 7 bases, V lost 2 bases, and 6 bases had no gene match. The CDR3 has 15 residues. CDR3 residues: CASSFGDRDGEKLFF. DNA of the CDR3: TGCGCCAGCAGCTTTGGGGACAGGGACGGTGAAAAACTGTTTTTT.

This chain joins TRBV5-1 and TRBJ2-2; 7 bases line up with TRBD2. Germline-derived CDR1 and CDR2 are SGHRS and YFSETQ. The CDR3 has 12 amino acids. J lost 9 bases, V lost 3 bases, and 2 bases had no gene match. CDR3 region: CASSSGGRELFF. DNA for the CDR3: TGCGCCAGCAGCTCGGGGGGACGGGAGCTGTTTTTT.

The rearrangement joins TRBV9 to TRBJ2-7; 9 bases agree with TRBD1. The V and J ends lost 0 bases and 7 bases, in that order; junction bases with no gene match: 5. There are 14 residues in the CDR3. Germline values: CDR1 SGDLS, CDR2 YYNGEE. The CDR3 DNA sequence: TGTGCCAGCAGCGTAGGGACAGGGGCAGTAGAGCAGTACTTC. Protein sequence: CASSVGTGAVEQYF.

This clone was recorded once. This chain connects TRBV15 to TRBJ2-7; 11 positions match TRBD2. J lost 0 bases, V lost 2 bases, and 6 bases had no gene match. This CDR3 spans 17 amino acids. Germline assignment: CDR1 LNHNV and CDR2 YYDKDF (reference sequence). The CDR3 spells CATSRTAGTSGSYEQYF. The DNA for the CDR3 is TGTGCCACCAGCAGAACCGCCGGGACTAGCGGCTCCTACGAGCAGTACTTC.

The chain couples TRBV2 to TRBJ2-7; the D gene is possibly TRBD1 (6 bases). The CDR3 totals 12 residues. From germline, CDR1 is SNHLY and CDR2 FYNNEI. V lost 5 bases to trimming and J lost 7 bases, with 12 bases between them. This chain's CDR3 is CASSRTEREQYF. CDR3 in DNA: TGTGCCAGCAGTAGGACAGAGCGAGAGCAGTACTTC.

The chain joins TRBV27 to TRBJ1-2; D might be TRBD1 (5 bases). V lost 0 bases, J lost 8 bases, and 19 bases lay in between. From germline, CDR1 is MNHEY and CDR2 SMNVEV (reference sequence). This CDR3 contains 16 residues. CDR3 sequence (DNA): TGTGCCAGCAGTTTATCCCTCCCCGGGGGGGAGAGCGGCTACACCTTC. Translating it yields CASSLSLPGGESGYTF.

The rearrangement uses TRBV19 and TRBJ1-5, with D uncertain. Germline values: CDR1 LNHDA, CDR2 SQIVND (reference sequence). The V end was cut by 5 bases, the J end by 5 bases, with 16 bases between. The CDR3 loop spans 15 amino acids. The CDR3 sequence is CASSRRDGGYQPQHF. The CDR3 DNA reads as TGTGCCAGTAGTCGGAGGGATGGAGGGTATCAGCCCCAGCATTTT. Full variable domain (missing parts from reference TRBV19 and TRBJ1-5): DGGITQSPKYLFRKEGQNVTLSCEQNLNHDAMYWYRQDPGQGLRLIYYSQIVNDFQKGDIAEGYSVSREKKESFPLTVTSAQKNPTAFYLCASSRRDGGYQPQHFGDGTRLSIL.

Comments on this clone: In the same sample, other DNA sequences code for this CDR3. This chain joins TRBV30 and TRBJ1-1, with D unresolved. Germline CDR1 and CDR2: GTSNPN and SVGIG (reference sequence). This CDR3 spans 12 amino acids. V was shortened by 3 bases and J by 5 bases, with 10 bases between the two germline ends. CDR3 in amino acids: CAWSTRGTEAFF. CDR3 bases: TGTGCCTGGAGCACCCGGGGTACTGAAGCTTTCTTT.

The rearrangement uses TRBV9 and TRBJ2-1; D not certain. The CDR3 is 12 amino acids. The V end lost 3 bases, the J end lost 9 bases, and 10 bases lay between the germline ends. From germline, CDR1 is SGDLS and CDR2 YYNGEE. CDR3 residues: CASSGPRGEQFF. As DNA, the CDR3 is TGTGCCAGCAGCGGACCCAGAGGTGAGCAGTTCTTC. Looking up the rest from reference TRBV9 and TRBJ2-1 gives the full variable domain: DSGVTQTPKHLITATGQRVTLRCSPRSGDLSVYWYQQSLDQGLQFLIQYYNGEERAKGNILERFSAQQFPDLHSELNLSSLELGDSALYFCASSGPRGEQFFGPGTRLTVL.

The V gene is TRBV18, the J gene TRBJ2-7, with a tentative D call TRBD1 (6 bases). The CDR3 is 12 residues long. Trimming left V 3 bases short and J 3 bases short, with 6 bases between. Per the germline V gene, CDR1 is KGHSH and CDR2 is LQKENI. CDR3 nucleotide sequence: TGTGCCAGCTCACCCAGGGGCTACGAGCAGTACTTC. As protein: CASSPRGYEQYF.

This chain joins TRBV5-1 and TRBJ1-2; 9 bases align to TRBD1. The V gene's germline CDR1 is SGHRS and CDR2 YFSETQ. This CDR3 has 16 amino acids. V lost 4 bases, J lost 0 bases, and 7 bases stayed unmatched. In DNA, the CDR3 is TGCGCCAGCAGCGGGACAGGGACTCAAGCTAACTATGGCTACACCTTC. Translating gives CASSGTGTQANYGYTF.

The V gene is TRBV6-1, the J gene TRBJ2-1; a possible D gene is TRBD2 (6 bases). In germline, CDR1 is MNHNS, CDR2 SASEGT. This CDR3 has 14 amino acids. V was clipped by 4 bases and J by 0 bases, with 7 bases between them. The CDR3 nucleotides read TGTGCCAGCAGTGGGAGGGTCTCCTACAATGAGCAGTTCTTC. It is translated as CASSGRVSYNEQFF.

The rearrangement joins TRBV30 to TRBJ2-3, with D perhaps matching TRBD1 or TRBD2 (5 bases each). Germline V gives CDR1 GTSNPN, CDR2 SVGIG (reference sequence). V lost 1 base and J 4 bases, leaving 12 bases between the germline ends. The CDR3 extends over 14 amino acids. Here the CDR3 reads CAWSGDRRSDTQYF. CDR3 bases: TGTGCCTGGAGTGGGGACCGAAGGTCAGATACGCAGTATTTT.

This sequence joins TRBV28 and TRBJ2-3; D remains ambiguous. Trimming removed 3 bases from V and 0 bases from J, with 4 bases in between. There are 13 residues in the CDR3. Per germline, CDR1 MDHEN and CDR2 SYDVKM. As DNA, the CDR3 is TGTGCCAGCAGTTTGGTTAGCACAGATACGCAGTATTTT. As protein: CASSLVSTDTQYF.

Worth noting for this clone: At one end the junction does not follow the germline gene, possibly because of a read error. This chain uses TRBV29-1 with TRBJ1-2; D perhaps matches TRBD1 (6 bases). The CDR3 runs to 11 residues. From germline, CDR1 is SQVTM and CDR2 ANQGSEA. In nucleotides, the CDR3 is TGCAGCGTAGAAGGGGGAGGTGGCTACACCTTC. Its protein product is CSVEGGGGYTF.